The rows below give T cell receptor beta chains drawn from one sample of a study of cytomegalovirus exposure and HLA in healthy donors. Clones were read by immunoSEQ multiplex PCR, and TCRdb kept only the in-frame ones, dropping some. The table shows roughly 43,000 clones, with around three quarters occurring only once. The sequenced sample consisted of PBMCs. The source of these receptors is a man aged 25 to 40 in good health and CMV-seronegative. Both conserved end residues are part of each CDR3. Fields, in order: CDR3 length, J gene, V gene, D gene, clone size, CDR3 DNA, CDR3 protein. The D gene is left open where the match is weak. Clone size is stated in some rows and not others, as once, few, many or a class when expanded.

cdr3_length: 16
j_call: TRBJ2-7
v_call: TRBV21-1
d_call: NA
clone_size: NA
cdr3_nt: TGTGCCAGCAGCAAAAAGGGACTAGCGATTACCTACGAGCAGTACTTC
cdr3_aa: CASSKKGLAITYEQYF

cdr3_length: 12
j_call: TRBJ2-7
v_call: TRBV25-1
d_call: NA
clone_size: once
cdr3_nt: TGTGCCAGCAGGGGTAGCGTATCCGAGCAGTACTTC
cdr3_aa: CASRGSVSEQYF

cdr3_length: 16
j_call: TRBJ2-7
v_call: TRBV5-1
d_call: NA
clone_size: NA
cdr3_nt: TGCGCCAGCAGCTTGAGCGTGACCCCGGGCTCCTACGAGCAGTACTTC
cdr3_aa: CASSLSVTPGSYEQYF

cdr3_length: 15
j_call: TRBJ2-5
v_call: TRBV6-1
d_call: NA
clone_size: NA
cdr3_nt: TGTGCCAGCAGCGGCGGAACTAGTGAGTTGAAGACCCAGTACTTC
cdr3_aa: CASSGGTSELKTQYF

cdr3_length: 16
j_call: TRBJ2-7
v_call: TRBV14
d_call: TRBD2
clone_size: NA
cdr3_nt: TGTGCCAGCAGCCTAACGACTAGCGGGAGAAACTACGAGCAGTACTTC
cdr3_aa: CASSLTTSGRNYEQYF

cdr3_length: 14
j_call: TRBJ2-7
v_call: TRBV5-4
d_call: TRBD2
clone_size: few
cdr3_nt: TGTGCCAGCAGCTCATGGACTAGCGACCACGAGCAGTACTTC
cdr3_aa: CASSSWTSDHEQYF

cdr3_length: 14
j_call: TRBJ1-3
v_call: TRBV29-1
d_call: NA
clone_size: NA
cdr3_nt: TGCAGCACACCAGGGGCTGGAGGTGGAAACACCATATATTTT
cdr3_aa: CSTPGAGGGNTIYF

cdr3_length: 16
j_call: TRBJ1-6
v_call: TRBV5-1
d_call: NA
clone_size: NA
cdr3_nt: TGCGCCAGCAGCCAAGATGTGGGGGGTACTAATTCACCCCTCCACTTT
cdr3_aa: CASSQDVGGTNSPLHF

cdr3_length: 15
j_call: TRBJ2-7
v_call: TRBV6-1
d_call: TRBD1
clone_size: NA
cdr3_nt: TGTGCCAGCACGCAGAGATCAGGGACAGGCTACGAGCAGTACTTC
cdr3_aa: CASTQRSGTGYEQYF

cdr3_length: 17
j_call: TRBJ2-3
v_call: TRBV5-5
d_call: NA
clone_size: NA
cdr3_nt: TGTGCCAGCAGCTTGTATTCCGGGGGTTCCAGCACAGATACGCAGTATTTT
cdr3_aa: CASSLYSGGSSTDTQYF